The present T cell receptor (beta chain) was sequenced within a study of chemoradiotherapy in HPV16-positive cancers. Overall study context: A couple of HPV16-positive patients' cells yielded candidate HPV-specific clones and common motifs. Study observations and caveats: HPV-responsive T-cell expansion during chemoradiotherapy was linked to improved recurrence-free survival in HPV16-positive patients. During treatment, candidate HPV-specific clones and E7-related motifs expanded in tumor.

About this clone: Antigen unknown.

Repertoires were sampled repeatedly during chemoradiotherapy. Germline values: CDR1 MGHDK, CDR2 SYGVNS. The CDR3 totals 15 residues. V shed 5 bases and J shed 2 bases, with 10 bases lying between them. Sequencing used immunoSEQ multiplex PCR; TCRdb keeps in-frame clones, though not all of them. The data hold about 2,800 clones, with less than 80% observed a single time. This chain uses TRBV25-1 with TRBJ2-6; D possibly corresponds to TRBD1 (5 bases). This material consisted of tumor tissue, taken from a patient who underwent chemoradiotherapy. This TCR was sampled from a human donor with HPV-associated anogenital cancer. Written as DNA, the CDR3 is TGTGCCAGCAGTTCCCAGGGCCCTGGGGCCAACGTCCTGACTTTC. This encodes CASSSQGPGANVLTF. Combining the CDR3 with reference TRBV25-1 and TRBJ2-6 gives the whole variable domain EADIYQTPRYLVIGTGKKITLECSQTMGHDKMYWYQQDPGMELHLIHYSYGVNSTEKGDLSSESTVSRIRTEHFPLTLESARPSHTSQYLCASSSQGPGANVLTFGAGSRLTVL.